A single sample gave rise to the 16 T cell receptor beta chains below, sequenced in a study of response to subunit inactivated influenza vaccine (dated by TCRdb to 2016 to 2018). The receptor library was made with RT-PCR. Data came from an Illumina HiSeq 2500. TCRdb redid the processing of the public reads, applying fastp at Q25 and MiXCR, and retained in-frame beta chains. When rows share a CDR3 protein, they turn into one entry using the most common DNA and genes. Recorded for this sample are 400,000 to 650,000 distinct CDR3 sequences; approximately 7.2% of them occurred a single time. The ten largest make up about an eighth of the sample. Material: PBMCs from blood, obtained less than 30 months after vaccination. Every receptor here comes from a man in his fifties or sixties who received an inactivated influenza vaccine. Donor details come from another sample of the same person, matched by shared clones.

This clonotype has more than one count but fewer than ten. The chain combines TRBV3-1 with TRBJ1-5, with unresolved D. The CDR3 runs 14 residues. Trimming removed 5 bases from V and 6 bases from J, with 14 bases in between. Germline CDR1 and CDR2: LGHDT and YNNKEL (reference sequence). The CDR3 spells CASSMDPASQPQHF. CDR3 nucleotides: TGTGCCAGCAGCATGGACCCAGCAAGTCAGCCCCAGCATTTT.

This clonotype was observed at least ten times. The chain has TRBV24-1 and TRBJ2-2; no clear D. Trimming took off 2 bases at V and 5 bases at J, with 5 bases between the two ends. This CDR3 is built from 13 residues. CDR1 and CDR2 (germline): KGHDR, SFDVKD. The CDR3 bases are TGTGCCACCAGTGATTCGGTAACCGGGGAGCTGTTTTTT. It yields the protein CATSDSVTGELFF.

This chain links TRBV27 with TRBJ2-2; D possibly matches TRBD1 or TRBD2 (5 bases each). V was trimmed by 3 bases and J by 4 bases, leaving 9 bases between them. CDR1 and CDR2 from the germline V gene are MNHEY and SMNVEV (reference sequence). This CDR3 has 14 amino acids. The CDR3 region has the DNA TGTGCCAGCAGTTTGATGGGGGTCACCGGGGAGCTGTTTTTT. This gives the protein CASSLMGVTGELFF.

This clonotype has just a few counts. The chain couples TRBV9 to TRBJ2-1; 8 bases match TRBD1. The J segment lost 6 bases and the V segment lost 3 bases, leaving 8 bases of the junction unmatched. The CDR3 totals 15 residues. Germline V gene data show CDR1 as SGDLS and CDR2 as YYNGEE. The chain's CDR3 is CASSGQGPGGNEQFF. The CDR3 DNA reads TGTGCCAGCAGCGGACAGGGGCCAGGGGGCAATGAGCAGTTCTTC.

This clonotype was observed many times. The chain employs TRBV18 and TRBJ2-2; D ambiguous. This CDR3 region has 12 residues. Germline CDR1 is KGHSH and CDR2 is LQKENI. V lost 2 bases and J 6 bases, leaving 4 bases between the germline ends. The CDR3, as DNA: TGTGCCAGCTCACCAACCTCCGGGGAGCTGTTTTTT. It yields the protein CASSPTSGELFF.

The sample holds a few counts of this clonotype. The CDR3 spells CASGGVGSPLHF. The CDR3, as DNA: TGTGCCAGCGGAGGAGTGGGTTCACCCCTCCACTTT. The chain uses TRBV11-2 and TRBJ1-6; D is undetermined. V shed 8 bases and J shed 9 bases, with 11 bases lying between them. The CDR3 loop spans 12 amino acids. Germline V CDR1 and CDR2: SGHAT, FQNNGV.

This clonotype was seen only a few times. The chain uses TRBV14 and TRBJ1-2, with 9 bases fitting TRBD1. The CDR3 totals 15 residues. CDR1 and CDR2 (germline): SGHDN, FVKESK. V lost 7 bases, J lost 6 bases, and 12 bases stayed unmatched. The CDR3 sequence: CASNTGGGPLDGYTF. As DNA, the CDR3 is TGTGCCAGCAATACAGGGGGCGGCCCACTCGATGGCTACACCTTC.

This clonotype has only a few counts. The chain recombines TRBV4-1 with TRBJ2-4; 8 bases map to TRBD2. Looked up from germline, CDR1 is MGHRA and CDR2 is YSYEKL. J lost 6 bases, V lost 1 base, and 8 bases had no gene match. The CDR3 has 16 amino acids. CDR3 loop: CASSQVIRGGGNIQYF. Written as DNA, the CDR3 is TGCGCCAGCAGCCAAGTGATCCGGGGGGGCGGAAACATTCAGTACTTC.

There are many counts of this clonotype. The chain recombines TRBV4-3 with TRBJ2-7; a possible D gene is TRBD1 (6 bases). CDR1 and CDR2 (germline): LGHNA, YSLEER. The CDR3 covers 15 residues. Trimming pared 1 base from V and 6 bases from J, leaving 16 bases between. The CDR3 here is CASSQGPRQGGEQYF. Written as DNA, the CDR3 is TGCGCCAGCAGCCAAGGCCCGAGACAAGGGGGCGAGCAGTACTTC.

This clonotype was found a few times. The CDR3 DNA follows: TGTGCCAGCAGCCAAGGGGAGTTGGAAAAACTGTTTTTT. Its translation: CASSQGELEKLFF. The rearrangement joins TRBV4-2 to TRBJ1-4; D unresolved. The CDR3 is made up of 13 amino acids. From germline, CDR1 is LGHNA and CDR2 YNFKEQ. Trimming shortened V by 1 base and J by 8 bases, and 8 bases separated the two germline ends.

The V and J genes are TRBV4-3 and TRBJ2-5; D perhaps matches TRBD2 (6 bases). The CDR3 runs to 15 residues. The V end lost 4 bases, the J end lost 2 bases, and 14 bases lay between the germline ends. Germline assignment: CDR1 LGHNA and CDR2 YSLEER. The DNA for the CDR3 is TGCGCCAGCAGCCGGCAATGGGGGGTGCAAGAGACCCAGTACTTC. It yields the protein CASSRQWGVQETQYF.

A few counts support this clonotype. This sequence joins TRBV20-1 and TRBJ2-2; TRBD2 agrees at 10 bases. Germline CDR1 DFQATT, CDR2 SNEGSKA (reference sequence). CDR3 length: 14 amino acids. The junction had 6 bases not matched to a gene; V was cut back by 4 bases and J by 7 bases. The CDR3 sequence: CSAKPSGSVGELFF. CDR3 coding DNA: TGCAGTGCTAAGCCTAGCGGGAGCGTCGGGGAGCTGTTTTTT.

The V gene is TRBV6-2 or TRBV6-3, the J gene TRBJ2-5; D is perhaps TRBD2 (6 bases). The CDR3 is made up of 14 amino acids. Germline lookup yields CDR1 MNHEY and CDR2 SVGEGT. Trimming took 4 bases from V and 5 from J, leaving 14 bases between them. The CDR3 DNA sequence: TGTGCCAGCAGTTCTCCAGGAGGGGAGGAGACCCAGTACTTC. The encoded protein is CASSSPGGEETQYF.

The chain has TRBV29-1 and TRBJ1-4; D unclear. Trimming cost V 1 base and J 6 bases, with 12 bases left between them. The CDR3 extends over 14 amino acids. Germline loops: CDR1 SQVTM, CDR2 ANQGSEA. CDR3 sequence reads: CSVEGSGDDEKLFF. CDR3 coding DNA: TGCAGCGTTGAAGGTTCTGGGGATGATGAAAAACTGTTTTTT.

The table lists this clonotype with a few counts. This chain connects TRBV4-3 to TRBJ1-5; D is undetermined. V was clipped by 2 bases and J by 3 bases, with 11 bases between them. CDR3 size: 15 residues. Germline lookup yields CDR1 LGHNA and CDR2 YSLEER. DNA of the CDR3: TGCGCCAGCAGCCAATCAAACACTGACAATCAGCCCCAGCATTTT. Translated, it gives CASSQSNTDNQPQHF.

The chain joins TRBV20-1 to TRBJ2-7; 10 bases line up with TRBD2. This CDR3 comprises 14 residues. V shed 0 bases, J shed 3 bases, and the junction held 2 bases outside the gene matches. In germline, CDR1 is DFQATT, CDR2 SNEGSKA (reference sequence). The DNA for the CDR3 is TGCAGTGCTAGAGATGCTAGCGGGAGCTACGAGCAGTACTTC. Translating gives CSARDASGSYEQYF.